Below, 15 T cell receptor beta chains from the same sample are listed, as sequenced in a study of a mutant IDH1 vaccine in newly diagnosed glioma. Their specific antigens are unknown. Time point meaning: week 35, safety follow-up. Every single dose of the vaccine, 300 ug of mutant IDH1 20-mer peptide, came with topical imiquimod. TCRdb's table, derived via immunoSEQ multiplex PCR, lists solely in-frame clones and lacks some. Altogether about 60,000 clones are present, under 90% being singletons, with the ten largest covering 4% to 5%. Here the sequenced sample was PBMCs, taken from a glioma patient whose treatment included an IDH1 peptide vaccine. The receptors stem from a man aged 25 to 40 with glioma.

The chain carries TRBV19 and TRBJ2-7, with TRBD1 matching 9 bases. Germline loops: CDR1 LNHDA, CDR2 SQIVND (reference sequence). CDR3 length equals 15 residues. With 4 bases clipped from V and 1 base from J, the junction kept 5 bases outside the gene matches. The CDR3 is CASSTGQGLSYEQYF. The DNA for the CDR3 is TGTGCCAGTAGTACGGGACAGGGACTATCCTACGAGCAGTACTTC.

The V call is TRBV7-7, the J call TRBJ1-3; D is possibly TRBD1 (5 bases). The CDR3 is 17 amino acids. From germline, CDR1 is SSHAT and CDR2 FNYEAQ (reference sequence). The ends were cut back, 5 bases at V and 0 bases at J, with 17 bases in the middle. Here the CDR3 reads CASSPGLPGSSGNTIYF. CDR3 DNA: TGTGCCAGCAGCCCGGGACTTCCAGGTTCCTCTGGAAACACCATATATTTT.

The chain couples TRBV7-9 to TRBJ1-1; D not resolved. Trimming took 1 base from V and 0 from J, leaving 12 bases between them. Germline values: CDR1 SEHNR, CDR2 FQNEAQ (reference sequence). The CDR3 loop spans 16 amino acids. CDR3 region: CASSLGSSGLNTEAFF. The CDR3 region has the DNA TGTGCCAGCAGCTTAGGAAGTTCAGGCCTGAACACTGAAGCTTTCTTT.

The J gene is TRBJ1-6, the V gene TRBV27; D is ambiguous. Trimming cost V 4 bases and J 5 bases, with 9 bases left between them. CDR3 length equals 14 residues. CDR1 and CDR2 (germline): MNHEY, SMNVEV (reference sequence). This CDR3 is CASSSGPDNSPLHF. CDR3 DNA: TGTGCCAGCAGTTCCGGACCCGATAATTCACCCCTCCACTTT.

As DNA, the CDR3 is TGTGCCAGCAGTTACTTTTCCCCAGGGACTAACTATGGCTACACCTTC. Translating gives CASSYFSPGTNYGYTF. The genes are TRBV6-5 and TRBJ1-2, with a tentative D call TRBD1 (5 bases). Trimming took off 1 base at V and 0 bases at J, with 12 bases between the two ends. Germline-derived CDR1 and CDR2 are MNHEY and SVGAGI. There are 16 residues in the CDR3.

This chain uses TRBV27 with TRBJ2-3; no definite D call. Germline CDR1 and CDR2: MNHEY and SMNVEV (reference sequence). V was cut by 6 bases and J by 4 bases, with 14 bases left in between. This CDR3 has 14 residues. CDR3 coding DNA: TGTGCCAGCAGCACGGTCCTAAGGGCAGATACGCAGTATTTT. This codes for CASSTVLRADTQYF.

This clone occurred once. The CDR3 nucleotides read TGTGCCAGCCCACCACCGGGGGGGAACACTGAAGCTTTCTTT. Protein: CASPPPGGNTEAFF. The chain combines TRBV7-9 with TRBJ1-1, with D possibly matching TRBD1 (5 bases). Germline values: CDR1 SEHNR, CDR2 FQNEAQ (reference sequence). Trimming cost V 8 bases and J 1 base, with 14 bases left between them. CDR3 length: 14 amino acids.

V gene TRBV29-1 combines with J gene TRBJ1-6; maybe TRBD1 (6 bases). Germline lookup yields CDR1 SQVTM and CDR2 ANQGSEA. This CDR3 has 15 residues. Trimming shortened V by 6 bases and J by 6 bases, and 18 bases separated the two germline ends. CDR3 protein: CSVRDIFHLNSPLHF. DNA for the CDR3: TGCAGCGTCCGGGACATTTTCCACCTTAATTCACCCCTCCACTTT.

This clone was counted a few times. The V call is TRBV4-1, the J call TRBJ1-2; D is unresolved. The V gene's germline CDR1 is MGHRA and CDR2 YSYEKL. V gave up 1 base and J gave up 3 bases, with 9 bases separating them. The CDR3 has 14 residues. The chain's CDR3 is CASSQVQLYYGYTF. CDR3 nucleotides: TGCGCCAGCAGCCAAGTTCAACTCTACTATGGCTACACCTTC.

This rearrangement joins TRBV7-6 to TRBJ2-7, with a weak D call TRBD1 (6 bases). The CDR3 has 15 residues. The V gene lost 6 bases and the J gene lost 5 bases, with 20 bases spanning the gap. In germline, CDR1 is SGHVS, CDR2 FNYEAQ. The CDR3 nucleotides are TGTGCCAGCAGTCCCGTGGGGGCAGGGAAAGACGAGCAGTACTTC. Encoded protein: CASSPVGAGKDEQYF.

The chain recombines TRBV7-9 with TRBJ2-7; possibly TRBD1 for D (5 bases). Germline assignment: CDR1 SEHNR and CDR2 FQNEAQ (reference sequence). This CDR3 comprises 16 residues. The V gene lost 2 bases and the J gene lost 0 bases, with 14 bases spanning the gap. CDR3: CASSLLEQESSYEQYF. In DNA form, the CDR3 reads TGTGCCAGCAGCTTACTCGAACAGGAGAGCTCCTACGAGCAGTACTTC. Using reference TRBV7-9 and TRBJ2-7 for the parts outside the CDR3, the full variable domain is DTGVSQNPRHKITKRGQNVTFRCDPISEHNRLYWYRQTLGQGPEFLTYFQNEAQLEKSRLLSDRFSAERPKGSFSTLEIQRTEQGDSAMYLCASSLLEQESSYEQYFGPGTRLTVT.

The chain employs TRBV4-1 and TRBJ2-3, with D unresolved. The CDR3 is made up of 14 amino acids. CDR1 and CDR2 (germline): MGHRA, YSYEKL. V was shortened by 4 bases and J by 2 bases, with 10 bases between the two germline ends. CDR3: CASSRGPYTDTQYF. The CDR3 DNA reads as TGCGCCAGCAGCCGCGGACCTTACACAGATACGCAGTATTTT.

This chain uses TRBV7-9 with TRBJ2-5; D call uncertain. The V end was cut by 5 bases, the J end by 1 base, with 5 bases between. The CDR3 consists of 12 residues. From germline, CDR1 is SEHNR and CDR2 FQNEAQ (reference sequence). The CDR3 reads CASSALQETQYF. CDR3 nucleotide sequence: TGTGCCAGCAGCGCCCTCCAAGAGACCCAGTACTTC.

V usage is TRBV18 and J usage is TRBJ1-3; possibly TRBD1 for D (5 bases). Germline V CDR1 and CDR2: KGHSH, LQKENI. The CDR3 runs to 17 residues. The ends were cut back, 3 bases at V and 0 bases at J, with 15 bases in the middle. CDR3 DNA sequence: TGTGCCAGCTCACCCCGGGGTCAGGGAAGCTCTGGAAACACCATATATTTT. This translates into CASSPRGQGSSGNTIYF.

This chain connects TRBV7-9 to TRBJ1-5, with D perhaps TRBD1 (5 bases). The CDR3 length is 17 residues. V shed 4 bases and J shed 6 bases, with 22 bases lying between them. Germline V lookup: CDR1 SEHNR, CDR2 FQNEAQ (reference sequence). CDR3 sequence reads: CASSSSIREGLSQPQHF. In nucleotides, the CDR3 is TGTGCCAGCAGCTCATCTATCAGGGAGGGTTTGAGTCAGCCCCAGCATTTT.